The clone carrying this TCR beta chain was seen many times. Antigen specificity is unknown. Germline lookup yields CDR1 MNHNY and CDR2 SVGAGI (reference sequence). Unmatched junction bases numbered 3, after V lost 5 bases and J lost 11 bases. This CDR3 spans 11 amino acids. This entry is derived from a study of blood T cells in healthy people across ages. On the study more broadly: Template switching caught about one barcoded beta molecule for each two T cells.

Findings of the study overall: Higher diversity, along with more naive CD4+ cells, distinguished long-lived donors from aged donors. TCR beta diversity, measured per million T cells, fell in a roughly linear way with age. Strong correlation linked observed beta diversity and percent naive T cells.

A J-beta primer mix and a sample-barcoded 5' primer were used in a second PCR of roughly 6 to 12 cycles. TCRdb itself ran the 5' RACE reads through MiXCR, one entry per CDR3 protein. The table records 1.5 million to 2 million distinct CDR3 sequences, about 30% of them present only once. The specimen sequenced was blood. This chain links TRBV6-6 with TRBJ2-3; the match to TRBD2 covers 8 bases. The clonotype comes from a woman in her 30s in good health. For the CDR3, the DNA is TGTGCCAGCAGTGGACTAGCCAGGCAGTATTTT. This encodes CASSGLARQYF.